The rows below give T cell receptor beta chains drawn from one sample of a study of T-cell memory formation after mild COVID-19. TCRdb re-called the 5' RACE reads through MiXCR, storing one row per CDR3 protein. The repertoire holds hundreds of thousands of distinct CDR3 sequences, with 15% to 20% as singletons. The sequenced material came from PBMCs or a T cell subset sorted from them (not recorded which). The receptors shown here come from an adult woman who had mild COVID-19 (a few samples of this study predate the infection). Cell type and time point are not known. CDR3s include the opening cysteine and the closing phenylalanine or tryptophan. The order of the fields is V gene, D gene, clone size, J gene, CDR3 protein, CDR3 DNA. A D gene is named only where the DNA matches it firmly. Expanded clones get a size class; other rows say once, few or many, or leave the size out.

>TRBV29-1|TRBD2|NA|TRBJ2-7
CSVEGFERGGYEQYF
TGCAGCGTTGAAGGGTTCGAGCGGGGGGGCTACGAGCAGTACTTC
>TRBV27|NA|few|TRBJ1-5
CASSPAVSNQPQHF
TGTGCCAGCAGCCCTGCGGTTAGCAATCAGCCCCAGCATTTT
>TRBV9|TRBD1|few|TRBJ1-2
CASSALGQAYGYTF
TGTGCCAGCAGCGCCCTTGGACAGGCCTATGGCTACACCTTC
>TRBV5-1|TRBD2|many|TRBJ2-1
CASSITSGSGNEQFF
TGCGCCAGCAGCATAACTAGCGGGAGCGGGAATGAGCAGTTCTTC
>TRBV18|NA|NA|TRBJ1-5
CASSRQEISNQPQHF
TGTGCCAGCTCCCGGCAGGAGATTAGCAATCAGCCCCAGCATTTT
>TRBV11-3|NA|few|TRBJ2-7
CASSSPVGVYEQYF
TGTGCCAGCAGCTCCCCAGTAGGGGTATACGAGCAGTACTTC
>TRBV5-1|TRBD2|NA|TRBJ2-1
CASSLASGVNNEQFF
TGCGCCAGCAGCTTGGCTAGCGGGGTTAACAATGAGCAGTTCTTC
>TRBV20-1|NA|NA|TRBJ2-3
CSARPDLTDTQYF
TGCAGTGCTAGGCCCGACCTCACAGATACGCAGTATTTT
>TRBV5-1|NA|NA|TRBJ2-5
CASSSGQPQETQYF
TGCGCCAGCAGCTCCGGACAGCCACAAGAGACCCAGTACTTC
>TRBV7-3|TRBD1|few|TRBJ2-3
CASSSEGAQSPPDTQYF
TGTGCCAGCAGCTCCGAGGGGGCGCAAAGTCCCCCAGATACGCAGTATTTT
>TRBV5-1|TRBD1|few|TRBJ1-2
CASSLGSGGPSYGYTF
TGCGCCAGCAGCTTGGGTTCAGGGGGCCCTTCCTATGGCTACACCTTC
>TRBV4-2|NA|NA|TRBJ2-5
CASSESAGIQETQYF
TGTGCCAGCAGCGAATCAGCGGGTATCCAAGAGACCCAGTACTTC
>TRBV2|NA|once|TRBJ2-6
CASSEGWSSGANVLTF
TGTGCCAGCAGTGAAGGATGGAGCTCTGGGGCCAACGTCCTGACTTTC
>TRBV6-6|NA|few|TRBJ2-5
CASSPTLWGPETQYF
TGTGCCAGCAGTCCTACCTTATGGGGCCCCGAGACCCAGTACTTC
>TRBV7-2|NA|NA|TRBJ1-5
CASSLLAGSDNQPQHF
TGTGCCAGCAGCTTATTGGCGGGGTCGGACAATCAGCCCCAGCATTTT
>TRBV2|TRBD2|NA|TRBJ2-5
CASVSGGLAVETQYF
TGTGCCAGTGTTTCTGGAGGTCTAGCGGTAGAGACCCAGTACTTC
>TRBV6-1|NA|NA|TRBJ2-3
CASRVVLWTDTQYF
TGTGCCAGCAGGGTAGTCCTGTGGACAGATACGCAGTATTTT
>TRBV20-1|TRBD2|few|TRBJ2-3
CSAPGTRSTDTQYF
TGCAGTGCACCCGGGACTAGAAGCACAGATACGCAGTATTTT
>TRBV7-3|NA|few|TRBJ2-1
CASSSQGGSYNEQFF
TGTGCCAGCAGCTCGCAGGGGGGCTCCTACAATGAGCAGTTCTTC
>TRBV5-1|NA|few|TRBJ2-3
CATHETGSTDTQYF
TGCGCCACCCACGAGACAGGAAGCACAGATACGCAGTATTTT
>TRBV5-1|TRBD2|NA|TRBJ2-1
CASSLARIAGVDEQFF
TGCGCCAGCAGCTTGGCGCGGATAGCGGGAGTGGATGAGCAGTTCTTC
>TRBV14|NA|NA|TRBJ1-6
CASSLGHLYNSPLHF
TGTGCCAGCAGCCTAGGACACCTCTATAATTCACCCCTCCACTTT
>TRBV19|NA|few|TRBJ1-1
CASSSQGWTSGGTEAFF
TGTGCCAGTAGTTCCCAAGGGTGGACATCGGGAGGCACTGAAGCTTTCTTT
>TRBV4-3|TRBD2|few|TRBJ2-1
CASSQVRLAGGPIDYNEQFF
TGCGCCAGCAGCCAGGTTCGACTAGCGGGAGGGCCGATAGACTACAATGAGCAGTTCTTC
>TRBV5-8|NA|NA|TRBJ2-7
CASSLSAVPFF
TGTGCCAGCAGCTTGTCGGCAGTACCCTTCTTC
>TRBV7-2|TRBD2|NA|TRBJ2-3
CASSLEDIAGGLFTDTQYF
TGTGCCAGCAGCTTAGAGGACATAGCGGGGGGACTTTTCACAGATACGCAGTATTTT
>TRBV19|TRBD1|few|TRBJ1-1
CASSTAGTGYTEAFF
TGTGCCAGTAGTACCGCCGGGACAGGGTACACTGAAGCTTTCTTT
>TRBV28|TRBD1|few|TRBJ1-4
CASSLTLGTELFF
TGTGCCAGCAGTTTAACCCTTGGGACAGAACTGTTTTTT
>TRBV4-1|NA|few|TRBJ1-1
CASSQARAQDTEAFF
TGCGCCAGCAGCCAAGCGAGGGCGCAGGACACTGAAGCTTTCTTT
>TRBV20-1|TRBD1|few|TRBJ2-7
CSAVTGPSEQYF
TGCAGTGCTGTGACAGGGCCAAGCGAGCAGTACTTC
>TRBV2|NA|NA|TRBJ2-1
CASSVGLVDSKQFF
TGTGCCAGCAGTGTCGGTCTGGTTGATTCGAAGCAGTTCTTC